The text below deals with one TCR beta chain. This entry comes from a study of blood T cell repertoires in COVID-19. CDR1 and CDR2 (germline): MNHEY, SVGAGI. V gave up 6 bases and J gave up 5 bases, with 10 bases separating them. This CDR3 comprises 12 residues. The data were produced by immunoSEQ multiplex PCR, yet TCRdb's version contains in-frame clones alone and is incomplete. The sample holds about 220,000 clones; 86% are singletons and the top ten take under 4%. The specimen was PBMCs or T cells enriched from blood (not recorded which). The rearrangement joins TRBV6-5 to TRBJ1-1, with D maybe TRBD1 (5 bases). The source of this sequence is a middle-aged woman with acute COVID-19. The DNA for the CDR3 is TGTGCCAGCAGGCATGACAGTACTGAAGCTTTCTTT. This sequence encodes CASRHDSTEAFF.